Below, 31 T cell receptor beta chains from the same sample are listed, as sequenced in a study of T cell repertoires in cytomegalovirus infection. From the reads, TCRdb called clonotypes with MiXCR, one entry per CDR3 protein. The table includes almost 500,000 distinct CDR3 sequences, roughly 12% detected once. Sample: PBMCs. The receptors come from a human donor in good health (CMV status not recorded). Some clones in this sample may be carry-over from other donors' samples.

The chain is built from TRBV13 and TRBJ2-3; 13 bases fit TRBD2. Germline CDR1 reads PRHDT; CDR2 reads FYEKMQ (reference sequence). The CDR3 has 13 amino acids. J gave up 11 bases and V 5 bases, and 4 bases lay outside the gene matches. CDR3 loop: CASSGLAGDGQYF. DNA for the CDR3: TGTGCCAGCAGCGGACTAGCGGGAGATGGGCAGTATTTT. Supplemented by reference TRBV13 and TRBJ2-3, the full variable domain reads AAGVIQSPRHLIKEKRETATLKCYPIPRHDTVYWYQQGPGQDPQFLISFYEKMQSDKGSIPDRFSAQQFSDYHSELNMSSLELGDSALYFCASSGLAGDGQYFGPGTRLTVL.

The V and J genes are TRBV13 and TRBJ2-2; the D is unclear. V lost 2 bases and J lost 3, with 13 bases in between. This CDR3 region has 16 residues. Per germline, CDR1 PRHDT and CDR2 FYEKMQ (reference sequence). The CDR3 DNA reads TGTGCCAGCAGCTTAAAACAGCCACAATACACCGGGGAGCTGTTTTTT. It translates to CASSLKQPQYTGELFF. The variable domain in full, completed from reference TRBV13 and TRBJ2-2, reads AAGVIQSPRHLIKEKRETATLKCYPIPRHDTVYWYQQGPGQDPQFLISFYEKMQSDKGSIPDRFSAQQFSDYHSELNMSSLELGDSALYFCASSLKQPQYTGELFFGEGSRLTVL.

This clonotype was recorded at least ten times. The V call is TRBV12-3 or TRBV12-4, the J call TRBJ1-2, with D tentatively TRBD1 (5 bases). The length of the CDR3 is 13 residues. V was cut by 6 bases and J by 4 bases, with 12 bases left in between. This CDR3 is CASRTTGVYGYTF. The CDR3 DNA is TGTGCCAGCAGAACCACGGGGGTCTATGGCTACACCTTC.

This clonotype was seen at least ten times. This rearrangement joins TRBV10-3 to TRBJ2-1; 13 bases fit TRBD2. CDR3 length equals 15 residues. The germline V gene has CDR1 ENHRY and CDR2 SYGVKD. Trimming cost V 4 bases and J 9 bases; bases outside gene matches: 6. In nucleotides, the CDR3 is TGTGCCATCAGTGGGGGACTAGCGGGAACCCCTGAGCAGTTCTTC. Its translation: CAISGGLAGTPEQFF.

This clonotype was detected many times. The rearrangement links TRBV5-4 to TRBJ2-2; D possibly corresponds to TRBD1 (5 bases). The germline V gene has CDR1 SGHNT and CDR2 YYREEE (reference sequence). This CDR3 region has 16 residues. V was cut by 4 bases and J by 6 bases, with 19 bases left in between. The CDR3: CASSPRLGAIAGELFF. The CDR3 DNA is TGTGCCAGCAGCCCCCGTCTAGGGGCAATAGCCGGGGAGCTGTTTTTT. Combining the CDR3 with reference TRBV5-4 and TRBJ2-2 gives the whole variable domain ETGVTQSPTHLIKTRGQQVTLRCSSQSGHNTVSWYQQALGQGPQFIFQYYREEENGRGNFPPRFSGLQFPNYSSELNVNALELDDSALYLCASSPRLGAIAGELFFGEGSRLTVL.

The rearrangement joins TRBV27 to TRBJ2-5; 7 bases align to TRBD2. CDR3 length: 15 residues. Germline CDR1 MNHEY, CDR2 SMNVEV (reference sequence). V shed 3 bases, J shed 3 bases, and the junction held 7 bases outside the gene matches. The CDR3 protein is CASSFTSEREETQYF. The CDR3 bases are TGTGCCAGCAGTTTTACTAGCGAGCGGGAAGAGACCCAGTACTTC.

This clonotype appeared many times. The J gene is TRBJ2-1, the V gene TRBV10-3; TRBD2 agrees at 10 bases. The CDR3 runs 15 residues. V gave up 4 bases and J gave up 5 bases; unmatched junction bases: 5. CDR1 and CDR2 from the germline V gene are ENHRY and SYGVKD. CDR3 coding DNA: TGTGCCATCAGTGGACTAGCGGGTATGAACAATGAGCAGTTCTTC. Encoded protein: CAISGLAGMNNEQFF.

This clonotype was observed many times. The genes are TRBV7-9 and TRBJ2-7; TRBD1 agrees at 7 bases. The germline V gene has CDR1 SEHNR and CDR2 FQNEAQ (reference sequence). V shed 5 bases, J shed 5 bases, and the junction held 12 bases outside the gene matches. The CDR3 is 15 amino acids. In DNA form, the CDR3 reads TGTGCCAGCAGCCCGACGGACAGGCTCCTGGACGAGCAGTACTTC. It codes for CASSPTDRLLDEQYF.

As to this clonotype: This could be a read error, since a much larger clone is one nucleotide away. The chain is built from TRBV5-1 and TRBJ1-5; 7 bases are shared with TRBD1. The CDR3 loop spans 15 amino acids. The V gene's germline CDR1 is SGHRS and CDR2 YFSETQ. CDR3 bases: TGCGCCAGCAGGTTGGCAGGGGACAGCAATAAGCCCCAGCATTTT. Protein: CASRLAGDSNKPQHF. Full variable domain (remainder filled in from reference TRBV5-1 and TRBJ1-5): KAGVTQTPRYLIKTRGQQVTLSCSPISGHRSVSWYQQTPGQGLQFLFEYFSETQRNKGNFPGRFSGRQFSNSRSEMNVSTLELGDSALYLCASRLAGDSNKPQHFGDGTRLSIL.

This clonotype was detected ten times or more. This sequence joins TRBV7-3 and TRBJ2-1; D unresolved. The V end lost 6 bases, the J end lost 6 bases, and 12 bases lay between the germline ends. CDR3 size: 13 residues. Germline assignment: CDR1 SGHTA and CDR2 FQGTGA. The CDR3 DNA sequence: TGTGCCAGCAGGAAACCACCTAGCAATGAGCAGTTCTTC. Its translation: CASRKPPSNEQFF.

The sample holds many counts of this clonotype. The chain combines TRBV7-7 with TRBJ2-5; 14 nucleotides match TRBD2. The V gene's germline CDR1 is SSHAT and CDR2 FNYEAQ (reference sequence). V was pared by 5 bases and J by 2 bases, with 4 bases of the junction left unmatched. The CDR3 contains 16 residues. In DNA form, the CDR3 reads TGTGCCAGCAGCGGGACTAGCGGGGGCTCTCAAGAGACCCAGTACTTC. Translation gives CASSGTSGGSQETQYF.

This clonotype was picked up a small number of times. The rearrangement uses TRBV28 and TRBJ2-2, with D possibly called TRBD1 or TRBD2 (5 bases each). V was pared by 5 bases and J by 1 base, with 14 bases between. The CDR3 is 16 amino acids. Looked up from germline, CDR1 is MDHEN and CDR2 is SYDVKM. CDR3 sequence reads: CASSPSGTENTGELFF. The CDR3 DNA reads as TGTGCCAGCAGTCCTTCGGGGACGGAGAACACCGGGGAGCTGTTTTTT. Combining the CDR3 with reference TRBV28 and TRBJ2-2 gives the whole variable domain DVKVTQSSRYLVKRTGEKVFLECVQDMDHENMFWYRQDPGLGLRLIYFSYDVKMKEKGDIPEGYSVSREKKERFSLILESASTNQTSMYLCASSPSGTENTGELFFGEGSRLTVL.

This clonotype was seen repeatedly, ten times or more. This chain uses TRBV27 with TRBJ2-3; the match to TRBD2 covers 14 bases. The length of the CDR3 is 16 residues. J was trimmed by 5 bases and V by 5 bases; bases with no gene match: 6. The germline V gene encodes CDR1 MNHEY and CDR2 SMNVEV (reference sequence). The CDR3 DNA is TGTGCCAGCAGTCTAGGACTAGCGGGAGGTAAAGATACGCAGTATTTT. It is translated as CASSLGLAGGKDTQYF.

The chain has TRBV5-1 and TRBJ1-1; tentative D call: TRBD1 (5 bases). V was pared by 4 bases and J by 7 bases, with 17 bases between. The germline V gene has CDR1 SGHRS and CDR2 YFSETQ. CDR3 length equals 14 residues. The CDR3 protein is CASSGGTLGNEAFF. In DNA form, the CDR3 reads TGCGCCAGCAGCGGGGGGACTCTCGGCAATGAAGCTTTCTTT.

This clonotype was observed many times. The chain carries TRBV24-1 and TRBJ1-1, with 9 bases fitting TRBD1. V lost 10 bases to trimming and J lost 3 bases; unmatched junction nucleotides: 5. This CDR3 is 13 amino acids long. CDR1 is KGHDR, CDR2 SFDVKD, per germline. In nucleotides, the CDR3 is TGTGCCACGGATGGACAGGGGTACACTGAAGCTTTCTTT. Translating gives CATDGQGYTEAFF.

This sequence joins TRBV20-1 and TRBJ2-3; possibly TRBD2 for D (6 bases). Germline V gene sequence: CDR1 DFQATT, CDR2 SNEGSKA (reference sequence). There are 19 residues in the CDR3. The V and J ends lost 2 bases and 0 bases respectively, with 24 bases between them. This chain's CDR3 is CSARSQSARAGSSTDTQYF. CDR3 bases: TGCAGTGCTAGATCCCAAAGCGCTCGAGCGGGTTCTAGCACAGATACGCAGTATTTT.

The chain combines TRBV5-4 with TRBJ2-5; tentatively, D is TRBD2 (6 bases). Germline values: CDR1 SGHNT, CDR2 YYREEE (reference sequence). The CDR3 sequence is 14 residues long. The ends were cut back, 4 bases at V and 5 bases at J, with 15 bases in the middle. The DNA of the CDR3 is TGTGCCAGCAGCCTCGGGACTCTCTCGGAGACCCAGTACTTC. Translating it yields CASSLGTLSETQYF.

This clonotype was counted many times. The gene calls are TRBV3-1 and TRBJ2-1; maybe TRBD2 (6 bases). The V end lost 0 bases, the J end lost 10 bases, and 10 bases lay between the germline ends. Germline values: CDR1 LGHDT, CDR2 YNNKEL (reference sequence). The CDR3 extends over 13 amino acids. The CDR3 coding sequence is TGTGCCAGCAGCCAAGATCGACTAGGGGAGCAGTTCTTC. Protein product: CASSQDRLGEQFF.

This clonotype was counted many times. The gene calls are TRBV7-6 and TRBJ2-3; 11 nucleotides line up with TRBD1. J lost 1 base, V lost 5 bases, and 5 bases had no gene match. The CDR3 consists of 16 residues. Germline V gives CDR1 SGHVS, CDR2 FNYEAQ. The CDR3 region is CASSPWTGGGTDTQYF. Written as DNA, the CDR3 is TGTGCCAGCAGCCCCTGGACAGGGGGCGGCACAGATACGCAGTATTTT.

There are many counts of this clonotype. The chain employs TRBV7-9 and TRBJ2-1; D possibly corresponds to TRBD2 (5 bases). Germline V lookup: CDR1 SEHNR, CDR2 FQNEAQ (reference sequence). This CDR3 contains 13 residues. Trimming pared 4 bases from V and 9 bases from J, leaving 13 bases between. For the CDR3, the DNA is TGTGCCAGCAGCTCAGCACTAGAGAGTGAGCAGTTCTTC. This gives the protein CASSSALESEQFF.

This clonotype was detected ten times or more. The V gene is TRBV11-3, the J gene TRBJ2-5; the D gene is possibly TRBD1 (5 bases). The CDR3 extends over 16 amino acids. Trimming pared 1 base from V and 2 bases from J, leaving 14 bases between. The germline V gene has CDR1 SGHNT and CDR2 YENEEA. The CDR3 region has the DNA TGTGCCAGCAGCTTAGGGGCAGTCACAGGTCAAGAGACCCAGTACTTC. Residues: CASSLGAVTGQETQYF.

This clonotype has just a few counts. The V call is TRBV20-1, the J call TRBJ2-1, with 14 positions matching TRBD2. After removal of 1 base from V and 7 bases from J, the junction contained 9 bases not matched to a gene. CDR1 and CDR2 from the germline V gene are DFQATT and SNEGSKA (reference sequence). The CDR3 has 17 residues. In DNA, the CDR3 is TGCAGTGCTAGAGTGTATGGACTAGCGGGAGGTGGGAATGAGCAGTTCTTC. It translates to CSARVYGLAGGGNEQFF.

This clonotype was detected many times. J is TRBJ2-7 and V is TRBV14, with D unresolved. The CDR3 runs to 14 residues. Per the germline V gene, CDR1 is SGHDN and CDR2 is FVKESK. V lost 0 bases and J lost 3, with 9 bases in between. The CDR3 region is CASSQEVGVYEQYF. The CDR3 region has the DNA TGTGCCAGCAGCCAAGAGGTGGGCGTCTACGAGCAGTACTTC.

The V and J genes are TRBV20-1 and TRBJ2-7; 9 bases fit TRBD2. The CDR3 is 14 residues long. The V and J ends lost 5 bases and 1 base, in that order; junction bases with no gene match: 6. Germline CDR1 reads DFQATT; CDR2 reads SNEGSKA (reference sequence). As DNA, the CDR3 is TGCAGTGCTGTTGGGCTAGCGGGATCCTACGAGCAGTACTTC. It encodes CSAVGLAGSYEQYF.

This clonotype was counted between two and nine times. The V and J genes are TRBV6-5 and TRBJ1-3; D not resolved. Germline V gene data show CDR1 as MNHEY and CDR2 as SVGAGI. The V end lost 2 bases, the J end lost 1 base, and 9 bases lay between the germline ends. This CDR3 spans 15 amino acids. The CDR3 protein is CASSYVGDSGNTIYF. The CDR3 bases are TGTGCCAGCAGTTACGTCGGGGATTCTGGAAACACCATATATTTT.

This clonotype occurred many times. V and J are TRBV20-1 and TRBJ2-3; no definite D call. The CDR3 contains 16 residues. The V end lost 0 bases, the J end lost 3 bases, and 16 bases lay between the germline ends. The V gene's germline CDR1 is DFQATT and CDR2 SNEGSKA (reference sequence). This chain's CDR3 is CSARDLQASRTDTQYF. As DNA, the CDR3 is TGCAGTGCTAGAGATCTTCAAGCGAGTCGGACAGATACGCAGTATTTT.

This clonotype was found a few times. The CDR3, as DNA: TGTGCCAGTAGTAACAGGGGCGGCGGAAACACCATATATTTT. Translated, it gives CASSNRGGGNTIYF. This chain connects TRBV19 to TRBJ1-3; 7 positions match TRBD1. From germline, CDR1 is LNHDA and CDR2 SQIVND (reference sequence). The junction had 4 bases not matched to a gene; V was cut back by 4 bases and J by 4 bases. The length of the CDR3 is 14 residues.

This clonotype was seen only a few times. V gene TRBV19 combines with J gene TRBJ1-1; D uncertain. The germline V and J ends were trimmed by 5 bases and 5 bases, with 15 bases remaining between them. Per germline, CDR1 LNHDA and CDR2 SQIVND (reference sequence). This CDR3 has 14 residues. CDR3 nucleotide sequence: TGTGCCAGTAGTTATTCGGGGTCCGGAACTGAAGCTTTCTTT. Protein product: CASSYSGSGTEAFF.

This clonotype has a count of ten or more. The chain recombines TRBV10-3 with TRBJ2-1, with 10 bases that match TRBD1. Germline-derived CDR1 and CDR2 are ENHRY and SYGVKD. The CDR3 length is 13 residues. With V trimmed by 9 bases and J by 8 bases, 7 bases remained unmatched. CDR3: CAIRTGGRDEQFF. The CDR3 nucleotides read TGTGCCATTCGGACAGGGGGGCGCGATGAGCAGTTCTTC.

This clonotype was observed a handful of times. J is TRBJ1-6 and V is TRBV9, with 9 nucleotides matching TRBD1. Germline CDR1 is SGDLS and CDR2 is YYNGEE. This CDR3 is built from 15 residues. Trimming took 0 bases from V and 7 from J; bases not matched to a gene: 2. The CDR3 region has the DNA TGTGCCAGCAGCGTAGAAGGGACAGGGAATTCACCCCTCCACTTT. The encoded protein is CASSVEGTGNSPLHF. Filled out from reference TRBV9 and TRBJ1-6, the complete variable domain reads DSGVTQTPKHLITATGQRVTLRCSPRSGDLSVYWYQQSLDQGLQFLIQYYNGEERAKGNILERFSAQQFPDLHSELNLSSLELGDSALYFCASSVEGTGNSPLHFGNGTRLTVT.

The gene calls are TRBV3-1 and TRBJ2-2; 8 bases are shared with TRBD2. V was clipped by 4 bases and J by 4 bases; unmatched bases: 14. CDR3 length: 18 residues. CDR1 is LGHDT and CDR2 is YNNKEL in the germline V gene (reference sequence). This CDR3 reads CASSPGTSGVSVTGELFF. The CDR3 region has the DNA TGTGCCAGCAGCCCTGGGACTAGTGGAGTTTCGGTCACCGGGGAGCTGTTTTTT.